Shown below are 19 T cell receptor beta chains from a single sample sequenced in a study of blood T cell repertoires in COVID-19. Clones were sequenced by immunoSEQ multiplex PCR, and TCRdb holds only the in-frame ones, with some missing. Of fewer than 100,000 clones detected, less than 90% appear once; the ten largest clones hold approximately 17%. The sample taken for sequencing was peripheral blood. The receptors originated from a man older than 75 in a cohort sampled during active COVID-19.

This chain joins TRBV4-2 and TRBJ2-1, with 10 bases fitting TRBD2. J gave up 15 bases and V 1 base, and 18 bases lay outside the gene matches. The CDR3 is made up of 17 amino acids. The germline V gene encodes CDR1 LGHNA and CDR2 YNFKEQ. The CDR3 DNA follows: TGTGCCAGCAGCCAAGGATCAGCGGGGGGGCTTAATTGGAACGCGTTCTTC. It encodes CASSQGSAGGLNWNAFF.

This chain links TRBV3-1 (or the pseudogene TRBV3-2) with TRBJ2-6; 10 nucleotides line up with TRBD2. This CDR3 has 18 residues. Germline V gene lookup returns CDR1 LGHDT and CDR2 YNNKEL (reference sequence). Losses at the gene ends were 3 bases for V and 0 bases for J; bases not matched to a gene: 5. CDR3 protein: CASSQRLAGASGANVLTF. CDR3 coding DNA: TGTGCCAGCAGCCAGCGGCTAGCGGGGGCCTCTGGGGCCAACGTCCTGACTTTC.

This clone was seen only a few times. A junction boundary mismatches the germline segment, possibly from a read error. This rearrangement joins TRBV7-2 to TRBJ2-3; D is possibly TRBD2 (6 bases). CDR3 length: 16 residues. Germline lookup yields CDR1 SGHTA and CDR2 FQGNSA. The CDR3 DNA sequence: TGTGCCAGCGGCTTCCCCGAAAGGAGGGGCACAGATACGCAGTATTTT. It specifies CASGFPERRGTDTQYF.

The V call is TRBV5-6, the J call TRBJ1-1; perhaps TRBD1 as D (6 bases). This CDR3 has 16 residues. In germline, CDR1 is SGHDT, CDR2 YYEEEE. The V gene lost 0 bases and the J gene lost 3 bases, with 15 bases spanning the gap. The CDR3 loop reads CASSLVQGLGYTEAFF. The CDR3 DNA follows: TGTGCCAGCAGCTTGGTTCAGGGGCTGGGGTACACTGAAGCTTTCTTT.

The J gene is TRBJ1-2, the V gene TRBV18, with D hard to call. The CDR3 contains 13 residues. In germline, CDR1 is KGHSH, CDR2 LQKENI. V lost 0 bases to trimming and J lost 4 bases, with 6 bases between them. CDR3 in DNA: TGTGCCAGCTCACCACCCAGTTTCTATGGCTACACCTTC. The encoded protein is CASSPPSFYGYTF.

This chain connects TRBV3-1 (or the pseudogene TRBV3-2) to TRBJ2-7, with D maybe TRBD2 (6 bases). The germline CDR1 and CDR2 sequences are LGHDT and YNNKEL (reference sequence). The V end was cut by 7 bases, the J end by 0 bases, with 13 bases between. The CDR3 consists of 14 residues. The CDR3 spells CASTPRRGSYEQYF. Here the CDR3 DNA reads TGTGCCAGCACCCCCCGGCGGGGCTCCTACGAGCAGTACTTC.

The chain combines TRBV11-2 with TRBJ2-1, with 13 bases lining up with TRBD2. Germline V gives CDR1 SGHAT, CDR2 FQNNGV. V gave up 3 bases and J gave up 9 bases; unmatched junction bases: 5. The CDR3 spans 15 residues. The CDR3, as DNA: TGTGCCAGCAGCTTTGGGACTAGCGGGGTCACTGAGCAGTTCTTC. Residues: CASSFGTSGVTEQFF.

V usage is TRBV9 and J usage is TRBJ1-2; D not resolved. Trimming left V 3 bases short and J 0 bases short, with 9 bases between. CDR3 size: 14 residues. The germline V gene has CDR1 SGDLS and CDR2 YYNGEE. Here the CDR3 reads CASSGRGANYGYTF. As DNA, the CDR3 is TGTGCCAGCAGCGGGAGAGGTGCTAACTATGGCTACACCTTC. The variable domain in full, with the rest retrieved from reference TRBV9 and TRBJ1-2, is DSGVTQTPKHLITATGQRVTLRCSPRSGDLSVYWYQQSLDQGLQFLIQYYNGEERAKGNILERFSAQQFPDLHSELNLSSLELGDSALYFCASSGRGANYGYTFGSGTRLTVV.

The chain recombines TRBV4-1 with TRBJ2-5; possible D gene TRBD1, 6 bases. The CDR3 sequence is 14 residues long. CDR1 MGHRA and CDR2 YSYEKL come from the germline V gene. Trimming took off 2 bases at V and 3 bases at J, with 10 bases between the two ends. The CDR3 DNA is TGCGCCAGCAGCCAAATAAACAGGGAAGAGACCCAGTACTTC. This sequence encodes CASSQINREETQYF.

The chain recombines TRBV19 with TRBJ2-3; a possible D gene is TRBD2 (6 bases). Deletions cut 4 bases from V and 4 bases from J, with 12 bases between. The CDR3 length is 14 residues. Per the germline V gene, CDR1 is LNHDA and CDR2 is SQIVND (reference sequence). CDR3 protein: CASSSGVVSDTQYF. CDR3 bases: TGTGCCAGTAGTAGCGGGGTTGTTTCAGATACGCAGTATTTT.

Only a few counts were recorded for this clone. The chain employs TRBV29-1 and TRBJ1-5; 8 nucleotides match TRBD1. The CDR3 sequence is 13 residues long. Germline CDR1 reads SQVTM; CDR2 reads ANQGSEA. The V segment lost 7 bases and the J segment 1 base; nucleotides outside the gene matches: 3. The CDR3 DNA follows: TGCAGCGCTAGGACAGGGAGCAATCAGCCCCAGCATTTT. Residues: CSARTGSNQPQHF.

The chain links TRBV5-5 to TRBJ2-2, with D possibly matching TRBD2 (5 bases). The CDR3 contains 15 residues. Germline-derived CDR1 and CDR2 are SGHKS and YYEKEE (reference sequence). Between the trimmed V and J ends, which lost 2 bases and 4 bases, there was a span of 12 bases. For the CDR3, the DNA is TGTGCCAGCAGCTTAAGGGAGTTTGGCACCGGGGAGCTGTTTTTT. This codes for CASSLREFGTGELFF.

This clone was counted once. This chain links TRBV28 with TRBJ1-5; no definite D call. Germline CDR1 and CDR2: MDHEN and SYDVKM. This CDR3 contains 12 residues. V shed 5 bases and J shed 7 bases, with 9 bases lying between them. The CDR3 sequence: CASSPPVQPQHF. The CDR3 DNA reads TGTGCCAGCAGTCCCCCCGTCCAGCCCCAGCATTTT.

The CDR3 DNA reads as TGTGCCAGTCCCCCCTGGCACCGGGACAAGTCCTACAATGAGCAGTTCTTC. Its protein is CASPPWHRDKSYNEQFF. This chain links TRBV21-1 with TRBJ2-1; the table's D gene call, TRBD1, was not cross checked with the DNA. TRBV21-1 is a documented pseudogene. This CDR3 region has 17 residues.

The count of this clone is one. This sequence joins TRBV5-4 and TRBJ1-2; D call uncertain. The CDR3 runs 13 residues. From germline, CDR1 is SGHNT and CDR2 YYREEE (reference sequence). Between the trimmed V and J ends, which lost 3 bases and 6 bases, there was a span of 12 bases. This CDR3 reads CASSSARVNGYTF. CDR3 in DNA: TGTGCCAGCAGCTCGGCGAGGGTTAATGGCTACACCTTC.

This chain uses TRBV6-5 with TRBJ2-3, with a possible D match to TRBD2 (6 bases). With 8 bases removed from V and 6 bases from J, the gap between germline ends came to 21 bases. This CDR3 has 15 amino acids. From germline, CDR1 is MNHEY and CDR2 SVGAGI. The CDR3 region has the DNA TGTGCCAGCTTAAATCCGGGACTGGAATCGGATACGCAGTATTTT. Translation gives CASLNPGLESDTQYF.

The V call is TRBV6-6, the J call TRBJ2-3; 10 nucleotides align to TRBD1. Germline V gene sequence: CDR1 MNHNY, CDR2 SVGAGI (reference sequence). There are 16 residues in the CDR3. Germline trimming cut 4 bases from V and 2 bases from J; bases unmatched to any gene: 6. The CDR3 protein is CASSWSGQGLTDTQYF. CDR3 coding DNA: TGTGCCAGCAGTTGGTCGGGACAGGGGCTCACAGATACGCAGTATTTT.

The rearrangement joins TRBV2 to TRBJ1-1; a weak D match, TRBD1 (6 bases). The CDR3 is 13 residues long. Trimming cost V 7 bases and J 0 bases, with 9 bases left between them. Germline assignment: CDR1 SNHLY and CDR2 FYNNEI. This CDR3 reads CASNGDMNTEAFF. As DNA, the CDR3 is TGTGCCAGCAATGGGGACATGAACACTGAAGCTTTCTTT.

The chain couples TRBV7-6 to TRBJ2-3, with TRBD2 matching 8 bases. This CDR3 is 16 amino acids long. The V segment lost 3 bases and the J segment 4 bases; nucleotides outside the gene matches: 9. CDR1 is SGHVS and CDR2 is FNYEAQ in the germline V gene. The CDR3 DNA reads TGTGCCAGCAGCTTGGTCGGGACTAGTTTGGCAGATACGCAGTATTTT. Residues: CASSLVGTSLADTQYF.